This is a list of T cell receptor beta chains from one sample in a study of blood T cells in healthy people across ages. TCRdb re-derived calls from the 5' RACE reads in MiXCR, one entry per CDR3 protein. The sample lists 550,000 to 650,000 distinct CDR3 sequences, around 27% occurring once. The data also belong to a second study, concerning T cells of mothers and their children.

The sample consisted of blood. The receptor source for this set is a boy aged 2 to 9 in good health. CDR3s include the opening cysteine and the closing phenylalanine or tryptophan. The D gene is left open where the match is weak. Size is omitted from some rows. Given values are once, few, many or a class for expanded clones.

j_call,clone_size,d_call,v_call,cdr3_nt,cdr3_aa
TRBJ2-2,NA,NA,TRBV2,TGTGCCAGCAGGCCAGTGAGTGGAGCCGGGGAGCTGTTTTTT,CASRPVSGAGELFF
TRBJ1-1,NA,NA,TRBV5-1,TGCGCCAGCAGCTCCTGGACCGCCAACACTGAAGCTTTCTTT,CASSSWTANTEAFF
TRBJ2-7,NA,TRBD1,TRBV5-1,TGCGCCAGCAGCTTGGGACAGGGCCCCGAGGAGCAGTACTTC,CASSLGQGPEEQYF
TRBJ2-3,few,NA,TRBV7-9,TGTGCCAGCAGCCCACCCGATACGCAGTATTTT,CASSPPDTQYF
TRBJ2-5,NA,NA,TRBV12-3/TRBV12-4,TGTGCCAGTAGTTTGAACAGGGCCCAAGAGACCCTGTACTTC,CASSLNRAQETLYF
TRBJ2-7,NA,NA,TRBV5-1,TGCGCCAGCAGCTTGGGGGATCTTGGCGAGCAGTACTTC,CASSLGDLGEQYF
TRBJ2-2,NA,TRBD1,TRBV7-2,TGTGCCAGCAGCTTATGGGGACAGGGGTTCGGGGAGCTGTTTTTT,CASSLWGQGFGELFF
TRBJ2-7,NA,TRBD1,TRBV20-1,TGCAGTGCTAGAGGTCCACAGGGGTACTCCTACGAGCAGTACTTC,CSARGPQGYSYEQYF
TRBJ2-1,few,NA,TRBV6-2/TRBV6-3,TGTGCCAGCAGTTACGCGGGCCAGGTAACCAATGAGCAGTTCTTC,CASSYAGQVTNEQFF
TRBJ2-4,few,NA,TRBV12-3/TRBV12-4,TGTGCCAGCAGCCCCGGTTACAGCAAAAACATTCAGTACTTC,CASSPGYSKNIQYF
TRBJ2-3,NA,NA,TRBV12-3/TRBV12-4,TGTGCCAGCAACCTAGGGGGACCCACAGATACGCAGTATTTT,CASNLGGPTDTQYF
TRBJ2-7,once,TRBD2,TRBV6-2/TRBV6-3,TGTGCCAGCAGTCGAGCGACTAGCGTGACCTACGAGCAGTACTTC,CASSRATSVTYEQYF
TRBJ2-1,NA,TRBD2,TRBV29-1,TGCAGCTTCGGGAAGCGGGGTGAGCAGTTCTTC,CSFGKRGEQFF
TRBJ2-4,few,TRBD1,TRBV3-1,TGTGCCAGCAGCCAAGGGGGACAGGGGATTCAGTACTTC,CASSQGGQGIQYF
TRBJ2-1,NA,NA,TRBV28,TGTGCCAGCAGTTTACCCGGGTTTTACAATGAGCAGTTCTTC,CASSLPGFYNEQFF
TRBJ2-1,NA,NA,TRBV11-3,TGTGCCAGCAGCTTAGCGACCACCGACCCGCAGTTCTTC,CASSLATTDPQFF
TRBJ2-7,NA,NA,TRBV5-1,TGCGCCAGCAGCTTACGGGTCGGACAGTCTAGCTCCTACGAGCAGTACTTC,CASSLRVGQSSSYEQYF
TRBJ2-1,few,TRBD2,TRBV10-3,TGTGCCATCAGCGCGGGGGGGCATAATGAGCAGTTCTTC,CAISAGGHNEQFF
TRBJ1-2,NA,NA,TRBV29-1,TGCAGCGTTGGTCACTCAGAGAACTATGGCTACACCTTC,CSVGHSENYGYTF
TRBJ2-7,NA,TRBD1,TRBV7-9,TGTGCCAGCAGCTTCCAGGGGGCGCTTAACGAGCAGTACTTC,CASSFQGALNEQYF
TRBJ2-1,NA,NA,TRBV4-3,TGCGCCAGCAGCCAAGATAGGACTCAGTACACTGAGCAGTTCTTC,CASSQDRTQYTEQFF
TRBJ2-5,few,NA,TRBV9,TGTGCCAGCAGCGCCGGAGGGGAAGACGAAGAGACCCAGTACTTC,CASSAGGEDEETQYF
TRBJ1-1,NA,NA,TRBV25-1,TGTGCCAGCAGTGACCTGACAGGTGGCGGGAACACTGAAGCTTTCTTT,CASSDLTGGGNTEAFF
TRBJ2-7,NA,NA,TRBV27,TGTGCCAGCAGTTTTAGACTTACGGGGGCCTACGAGCAGTACTTC,CASSFRLTGAYEQYF
TRBJ2-3,NA,NA,TRBV15,TGTGCCACACGTCTCGGCGTTTTATACACAGATACGCAGTATTTT,CATRLGVLYTDTQYF
TRBJ2-3,NA,NA,TRBV6-5,TGTGCCAGCAGTTGGGCTCAGGGCTTTAGGGGTACGCAGTATTTT,CASSWAQGFRGTQYF